The 14 T cell receptor beta chains given below trace back to one sample, sequenced in a study of T cells in Graves' hyperthyroidism and ophthalmopathy. Using RNA transcripts as the source, TCR beta CDR3 regions were amplified. During a first-round RT-PCR of the TCR CDR3, the HTBI primer set was used. TCRdb re-derived calls from the multiplex PCR reads in MiXCR, one entry per CDR3 protein. The sample comprises approximately 610,000 distinct CDR3 sequences, about 14% of which are singletons, and around 4.5% rests with the top ten. Material for sequencing was blood. Receptors were obtained from a middle-aged woman with Graves' ophthalmopathy.

The table lists this clonotype with many counts. This chain connects TRBV28 to TRBJ1-5; no reliable D call. The CDR3 runs 16 residues. Trimming pared 3 bases from V and 0 bases from J, leaving 12 bases between. Germline values: CDR1 MDHEN, CDR2 SYDVKM. This CDR3 is CASSFFDTYSNQPQHF. The DNA for the CDR3 is TGTGCCAGCAGTTTTTTTGACACCTATAGCAATCAGCCCCAGCATTTT.

This clonotype was observed at least ten times. V and J are TRBV20-1 and TRBJ1-2; 10 bases line up with TRBD1. Germline values: CDR1 DFQATT, CDR2 SNEGSKA (reference sequence). Trimming at V came to 5 bases and at J to 3 bases, leaving 0 bases not matched to a gene. The CDR3 spans 12 residues. The CDR3 region is CSAGTGDYGYTF. As DNA, the CDR3 is TGCAGTGCTGGGACAGGGGACTATGGCTACACCTTC.

This clonotype came up many times. V is TRBV28 and J is TRBJ2-2; 8 bases line up with TRBD2. This CDR3 is built from 18 residues. The germline gives CDR1 MDHEN, CDR2 SYDVKM. Losses at the gene ends were 3 bases for V and 5 bases for J; bases not matched to a gene: 14. The CDR3 DNA follows: TGTGCCAGCAGTTTTGTAGGGACTAGGTCTTCTCATACCGGGGAGCTGTTTTTT. Its protein product is CASSFVGTRSSHTGELFF.

This clonotype was recorded many times. This CDR3 is CASTRRGQTGEQYF. The CDR3 nucleotides are TGTGCCAGCACCCGACGAGGGCAGACCGGCGAGCAGTACTTC. This chain uses TRBV7-2 with TRBJ2-7; D may be TRBD2 (5 bases). Germline V CDR1 and CDR2: SGHTA, FQGNSA. With 7 bases removed from V and 6 bases from J, the gap between germline ends came to 19 bases. CDR3 length: 14 amino acids.

The rearrangement links TRBV7-2 to TRBJ2-5, with 10 positions matching TRBD1. CDR1 is SGHTA and CDR2 is FQGNSA in the germline V gene. J gave up 5 bases and V 5 bases, and 8 bases lay outside the gene matches. The CDR3 sequence is 15 residues long. CDR3 protein: CASSLGTGVRETQYF. The CDR3 DNA follows: TGTGCCAGCAGCCTCGGGACAGGGGTCAGGGAGACCCAGTACTTC.

In this sample, this clonotype turned up many times. This chain uses TRBV7-2 with TRBJ1-1, with 7 bases matching TRBD1. V was clipped by 0 bases and J by 0 bases; unmatched bases: 10. CDR1 and CDR2 (germline): SGHTA, FQGNSA. The CDR3 consists of 18 residues. The CDR3 region has the DNA TGTGCCAGCAGCTTAGCATCCGGGACAGCTAAATTGAACACTGAAGCTTTCTTT. Its translation: CASSLASGTAKLNTEAFF. Drawing the rest from reference TRBV7-2 and TRBJ1-1, the complete variable domain is GAGVSQSPSNKVTEKGKDVELRCDPISGHTALYWYRQSLGQGLEFLIYFQGNSAPDKSGLPSDRFSAERTGGSVSTLTIQRTQQEDSAVYLCASSLASGTAKLNTEAFFGQGTRLTVV.

This clonotype was seen ten or more times. The chain links TRBV7-3 to TRBJ1-1; D remains unclear. CDR1 and CDR2 from the germline V gene are SGHTA and FQGTGA. The CDR3 runs 13 residues. The V end was cut by 5 bases, the J end by 8 bases, with 15 bases between. CDR3 amino acids: CASSLLVGLEAFF. The CDR3 bases are TGTGCCAGCAGCCTACTGGTCGGGCTAGAAGCTTTCTTT.

This clonotype was seen many times. The genes are TRBV4-1 and TRBJ2-7, with D unresolved. The CDR3 covers 15 residues. Germline loops: CDR1 MGHRA, CDR2 YSYEKL. Trimming removed 3 bases from V and 0 bases from J, with 12 bases in between. In nucleotides, the CDR3 is TGCGCCAGCAGCCAGATCCCAGCCAGCTCCTACGAGCAGTACTTC. As protein: CASSQIPASSYEQYF.

The table lists this clonotype with many counts. J is TRBJ1-2 and V is TRBV15; D uncertain. The CDR3 contains 14 residues. V shed 9 bases and J shed 1 base, with 15 bases lying between them. CDR1 and CDR2 (germline): LNHNV, YYDKDF (reference sequence). CDR3 amino acids: CATTPSNNNYGYTF. Here the CDR3 DNA reads TGTGCCACGACCCCCTCGAACAATAACTATGGCTACACCTTC.

This clonotype was recorded many times. This rearrangement joins TRBV28 to TRBJ2-5; no reliable D call. The CDR3 consists of 14 residues. Trimming removed 7 bases from V and 4 bases from J, with 16 bases in between. Germline lookup yields CDR1 MDHEN and CDR2 SYDVKM. The CDR3 DNA follows: TGTGCCAGCAAAATTTCGATGGGTGGAGAGACCCAGTACTTC. Its protein product is CASKISMGGETQYF.

In this sample, this clonotype turned up many times. The rearrangement links TRBV27 to TRBJ2-3, with TRBD2 matching 11 bases. Losses at the gene ends were 6 bases for V and 0 bases for J; bases not matched to a gene: 5. CDR3 size: 16 residues. Germline CDR1 and CDR2: MNHEY and SMNVEV (reference sequence). The CDR3 coding sequence is TGTGCCAGCAGCCCCAGACTAGCGGGGAGCACAGATACGCAGTATTTT. Its protein product is CASSPRLAGSTDTQYF.

In its sample, this clonotype was seen many times. V usage is TRBV28 and J usage is TRBJ2-2; weak D call: TRBD2 (5 bases). The CDR3 is 14 residues long. The V gene's germline CDR1 is MDHEN and CDR2 SYDVKM. V was clipped by 2 bases and J by 7 bases, with 11 bases between them. CDR3 coding DNA: TGTGCCAGCAGTTTACCCCGGACTGTCGGGGAGCTGTTTTTT. Its protein product is CASSLPRTVGELFF. Together with reference TRBV28 and TRBJ2-2, the CDR3 gives the full variable domain: DVKVTQSSRYLVKRTGEKVFLECVQDMDHENMFWYRQDPGLGLRLIYFSYDVKMKEKGDIPEGYSVSREKKERFSLILESASTNQTSMYLCASSLPRTVGELFFGEGSRLTVL.

The rearrangement links TRBV15 to TRBJ2-3; D might be TRBD1 (5 bases). CDR1 and CDR2 from the germline V gene are LNHNV and YYDKDF (reference sequence). V was clipped by 0 bases and J by 6 bases, with 7 bases between them. The CDR3 extends over 13 amino acids. CDR3 sequence (DNA): TGTGCCACCAGCAGAGATAGGGGTGATACGCAGTATTTT. It yields the protein CATSRDRGDTQYF.

V usage is TRBV6-5 and J usage is TRBJ2-6; TRBD2 matches 7 bases. Looked up from germline, CDR1 is MNHEY and CDR2 is SVGAGI. The CDR3 runs to 17 residues. V shed 0 bases, J shed 5 bases, and the junction held 7 bases outside the gene matches. The CDR3 protein is CASSYSWKGLRANVLTF. The DNA for the CDR3 is TGTGCCAGCAGTTACTCGTGGAAGGGACTACGGGCCAACGTCCTGACTTTC.